This T cell receptor beta chain derives from a study of blood T cells in healthy people across ages. Combining a sample-barcoded 5' primer with a J-beta primer mix, a second PCR ran for about 6 to 12 cycles. Any given sample supplied a minimum of 3 million CDR3-containing paired-end reads. Each CDR3 protein is one row after TCRdb ran MiXCR on the 5' RACE reads. The data contain more than 800,000 distinct CDR3 sequences, under 45% of them singletons. Whole-study results and caveats: Long-lived donors exceeded aged donors in naive CD4+ cells and diversity. The study lacked donor CMV status, which possibly confounded expanded clonotype changes.

Germline V gives CDR1 MDHEN, CDR2 SYDVKM. V was shortened by 6 bases and J by 3 bases, with 8 bases between the two germline ends. There are 12 residues in the CDR3. Turning to this clonotype: Its matching antigen is unknown.

The clonotype comes from a woman aged 60-75 years in good health. V gene TRBV28 combines with J gene TRBJ1-1; D call uncertain. Sequenced sample: blood. As DNA, the CDR3 is TGTGCCAGCAGGTTGGCCTACACTGAAGCTTTCTTT. It yields the protein CASRLAYTEAFF.